This paragraph reports one T cell receptor (beta chain). TCRdb's copy holds only in-frame clones and misses some; the assay was immunoSEQ multiplex PCR. The sample comprises 100,000 or so clones, roughly 80% of which are singletons, and around 19% rests with the top ten. The sample is drawn from a study of blood T cell repertoires in COVID-19. Overall study context: The samples span acute and convalescent COVID-19 from the United States, Italy and Spain. Nucleic acid was either cDNA or gDNA, and it came from T cells, B-cell-depleted T cells, or PBMCs.

Trimming took 7 bases from V and 0 from J, leaving 13 bases between them. The CDR3 runs 14 residues. Germline V gene sequence: CDR1 SGHRS, CDR2 YFSETQ. The V call is TRBV5-1, the J call TRBJ2-5, with D tentatively TRBD2 (7 bases). The material sequenced was peripheral blood. The TCR comes from a woman in her 70s with acute or convalescent COVID-19. The CDR3 region is CASYRGGNQETQYF. The CDR3 DNA follows: TGCGCCAGCTATAGGGGGGGTAACCAAGAGACCCAGTACTTC.